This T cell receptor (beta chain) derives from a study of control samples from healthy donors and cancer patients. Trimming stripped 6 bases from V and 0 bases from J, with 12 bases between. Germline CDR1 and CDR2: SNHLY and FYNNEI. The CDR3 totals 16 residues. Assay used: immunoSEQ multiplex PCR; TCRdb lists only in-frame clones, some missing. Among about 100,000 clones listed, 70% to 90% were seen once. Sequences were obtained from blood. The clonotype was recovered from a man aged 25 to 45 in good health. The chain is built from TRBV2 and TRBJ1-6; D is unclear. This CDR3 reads CASRIQWSSYNSPLHF. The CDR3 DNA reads TGTGCCAGCAGAATACAGTGGAGCTCCTATAATTCACCCCTCCACTTT.